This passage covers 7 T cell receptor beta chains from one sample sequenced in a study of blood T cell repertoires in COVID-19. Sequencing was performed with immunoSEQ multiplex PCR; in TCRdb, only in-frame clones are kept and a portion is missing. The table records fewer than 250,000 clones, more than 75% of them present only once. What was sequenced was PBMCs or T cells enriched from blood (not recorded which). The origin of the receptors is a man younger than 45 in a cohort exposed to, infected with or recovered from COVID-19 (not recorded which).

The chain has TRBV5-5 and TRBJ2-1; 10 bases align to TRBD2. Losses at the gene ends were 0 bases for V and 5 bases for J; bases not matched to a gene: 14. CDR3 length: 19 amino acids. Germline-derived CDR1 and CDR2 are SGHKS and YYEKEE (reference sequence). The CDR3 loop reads CASSLDGLADKDYHNEQFF. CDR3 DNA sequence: TGTGCCAGCAGCTTGGACGGACTAGCGGACAAAGATTACCACAATGAGCAGTTCTTC.

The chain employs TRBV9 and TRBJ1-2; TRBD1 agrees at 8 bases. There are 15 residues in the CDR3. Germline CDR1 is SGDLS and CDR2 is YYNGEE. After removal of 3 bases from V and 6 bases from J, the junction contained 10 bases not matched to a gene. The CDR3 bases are TGTGCCAGCAGCGCCGGGGGGCAGGGGGCGAATGGCTACACCTTC. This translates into CASSAGGQGANGYTF.

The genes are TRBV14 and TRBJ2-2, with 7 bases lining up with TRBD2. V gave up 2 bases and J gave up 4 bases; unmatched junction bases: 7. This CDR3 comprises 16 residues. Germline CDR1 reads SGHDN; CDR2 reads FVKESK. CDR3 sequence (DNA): TGTGCCAGCAGCCAATGGGGGGGAATTGTCACCGGGGAGCTGTTTTTT. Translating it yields CASSQWGGIVTGELFF.

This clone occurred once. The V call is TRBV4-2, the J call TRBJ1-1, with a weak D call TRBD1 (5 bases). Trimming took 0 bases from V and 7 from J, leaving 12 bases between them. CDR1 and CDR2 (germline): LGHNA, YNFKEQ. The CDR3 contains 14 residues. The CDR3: CASSQDLRGGEAFF. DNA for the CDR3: TGTGCCAGCAGCCAAGATCTTCGGGGGGGTGAAGCTTTCTTT.

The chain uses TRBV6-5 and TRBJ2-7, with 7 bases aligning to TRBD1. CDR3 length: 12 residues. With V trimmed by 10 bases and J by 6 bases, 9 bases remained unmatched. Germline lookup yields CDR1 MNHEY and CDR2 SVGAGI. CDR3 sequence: CANRQGTGEQYF. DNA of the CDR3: TGTGCCAACCGACAGGGAACAGGCGAGCAGTACTTC.

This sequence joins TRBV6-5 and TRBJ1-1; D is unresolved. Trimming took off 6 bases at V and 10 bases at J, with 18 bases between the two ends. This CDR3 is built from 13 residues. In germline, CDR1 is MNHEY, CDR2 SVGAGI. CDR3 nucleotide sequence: TGTGCCAGCAGCAGTCGGGAAGCGAGTAGAGCTTTCTTT. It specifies CASSSREASRAFF.

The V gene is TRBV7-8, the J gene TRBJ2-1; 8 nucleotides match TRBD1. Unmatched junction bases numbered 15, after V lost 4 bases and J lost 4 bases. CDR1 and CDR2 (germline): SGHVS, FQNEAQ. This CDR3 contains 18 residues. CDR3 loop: CASSYGTGGVAAYNEQFF. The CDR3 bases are TGTGCCAGCAGCTACGGGACAGGTGGAGTAGCGGCGTACAATGAGCAGTTCTTC.